What follows is one TCR beta chain and its context. Its target is unknown. V lost 3 bases and J 6 bases, leaving 15 bases between the germline ends. Germline CDR1 is KGHSH and CDR2 is LQKENI. This CDR3 spans 15 amino acids. The sample belongs to a study of shared clonotypes between healthy human individuals. Whole-study results and caveats: The authors sampled blood alone, and tissue repertoires likely differ.

Assay used: immunoSEQ multiplex PCR; TCRdb lists only in-frame clones, some missing. The repertoire holds approximately 500,000 clones, roughly 95% seen once, with about 0.054% in the top ten. The V gene is TRBV18, the J gene TRBJ1-5, with D perhaps matching TRBD1 (5 bases). This clonotype was obtained from a young woman in good health. Sequencing was performed on naive CD4+ T cells sorted from blood. Specified subset: CD45RA+ positively selected. Written as DNA, the CDR3 is TGTGCCAGCTCACCCAGGAGACAGTTAGGTCAGCCCCAGCATTTT. This codes for CASSPRRQLGQPQHF.